Listed below are T cell receptor beta chains from one sample, sequenced in a study of T cells in Graves' hyperthyroidism and ophthalmopathy. TCRdb fed the multiplex PCR reads into MiXCR, producing one record per CDR3 protein. The sample yields about 840,000 distinct CDR3 sequences, around 38% seen once. The sequencing input was blood. The receptor set was obtained from a man in his late teens or twenties with Graves' hyperthyroidism. Both conserved end residues are part of each CDR3. The order of the fields is D gene, clone size, V gene, J gene, CDR3 protein, CDR3 DNA. A D gene is named only where the DNA matches it firmly. Only part of the rows carry a size: once, few, many, or a class if the clone is expanded.

>TRBD1|many|TRBV29-1|TRBJ2-5
CSVRDRGQETQYF
TGCAGCGTGCGGGACAGGGGGCAAGAGACCCAGTACTTC
>NA|NA|TRBV10-3|TRBJ1-4
CAIHPVATNEKLFF
TGTGCCATACACCCGGTTGCAACTAATGAAAAACTGTTTTTT
>TRBD1|few|TRBV6-5|TRBJ1-1
CASSYSGQGHTEAFF
TGTGCCAGCAGTTACTCAGGACAGGGACACACTGAAGCTTTCTTT
>NA|many|TRBV10-3|TRBJ2-5
CAISGVTQETQYF
TGTGCCATCAGTGGAGTCACCCAAGAGACCCAGTACTTC
>NA|many|TRBV15|TRBJ1-1
CATSRDGGWVAFF
TGTGCCACCAGCAGAGACGGGGGCTGGGTAGCTTTCTTT
>NA|many|TRBV20-1|TRBJ1-2
CSASGAGYTF
TGCAGTGCTAGTGGCGCAGGCTACACCTTC
>TRBD2|NA|TRBV7-9|TRBJ2-2
CASDLGTRRAGELFF
TGTGCCAGCGACCTGGGGACTAGACGGGCCGGGGAGCTGTTTTTT
>NA|NA|TRBV7-8|TRBJ2-5
CASSLIPAGETQYF
TGTGCCAGCAGTTTGATCCCCGCGGGGGAGACCCAGTACTTC
>NA|NA|TRBV7-9|TRBJ1-4
CASSLEMAYNEKLFF
TGTGCCAGCAGCTTAGAGATGGCTTATAATGAAAAACTGTTTTTT
>NA|many|TRBV5-1|TRBJ1-3
CASSFDGGNTIYF
TGCGCCAGCAGCTTCGACGGTGGAAACACCATATATTTT
>TRBD2|NA|TRBV29-1|TRBJ2-3
CSVKRGVPDTQYF
TGCAGCGTTAAGCGGGGGGTACCAGATACGCAGTATTTT
>NA|few|TRBV5-1|TRBJ1-1
CASSNSGKNTEAFF
TGCGCCAGCAGTAATAGTGGAAAGAACACTGAAGCTTTCTTT
>TRBD1|NA|TRBV4-1|TRBJ2-7
CASSQGQGAPYEQYF
TGCGCCAGCAGCCAGGGACAGGGGGCTCCCTACGAGCAGTACTTC
>NA|many|TRBV7-2|TRBJ1-3
CASSFRGIGNTIYF
TGTGCCAGCAGCTTCCGCGGTATTGGAAACACCATATATTTT
>NA|NA|TRBV6-5|TRBJ1-1
CASSYEIGSKHAFF
TGTGCCAGCAGTTACGAAATAGGTTCGAAGCATGCTTTCTTT
>TRBD1|few|TRBV19|TRBJ1-1
CASRGSRGLNEAFF
TGTGCCAGTCGTGGGAGTAGGGGGCTTAATGAAGCTTTCTTT
>NA|NA|TRBV12-3/TRBV12-4|TRBJ1-1
CASSSKGEAFF
TGTGCCAGCAGTTCCAAGGGTGAAGCTTTCTTT
>NA|many|TRBV7-9|TRBJ1-3
CASSLEWLDSSGNTIYF
TGTGCCAGCAGCTTAGAATGGTTGGACAGCTCTGGAAACACCATATATTTT
>TRBD1|NA|TRBV9|TRBJ1-2
CASSGSQGSNYGYTF
TGTGCCAGCAGCGGATCACAGGGGAGTAACTATGGCTACACCTTC
>NA|few|TRBV4-2|TRBJ2-2
CASSQVRDGELFF
TGTGCCAGCAGCCAAGTTAGGGACGGGGAGCTGTTTTTT
>TRBD1|few|TRBV12-3/TRBV12-4|TRBJ1-4
CASSSQGARHNEKLFF
TGTGCCAGCAGTTCCCAGGGGGCGCGACATAATGAAAAACTGTTTTTT
>NA|NA|TRBV25-1|TRBJ2-7
CASRDGYYEQYF
TGTGCCAGTAGGGACGGTTACTACGAGCAGTACTTC
>TRBD1|few|TRBV6-5|TRBJ1-2
CASRAGQGIGYTF
TGTGCCAGCAGAGCCGGACAGGGCATCGGATACACCTTC
>NA|few|TRBV6-5|TRBJ1-2
CASSYPDVRDGYTF
TGTGCCAGCAGTTACCCAGACGTGAGGGACGGCTACACCTTC
>NA|NA|TRBV2|TRBJ2-5
CASSERYGAAQETQYF
TGTGCCAGCAGTGAAAGGTACGGGGCGGCTCAAGAGACCCAGTACTTC
>NA|few|TRBV20-1|TRBJ1-3
CSAENRRGSGNTIYF
TGCAGTGCTGAAAACAGGAGAGGCTCTGGAAACACCATATATTTT
>NA|NA|TRBV25-1|TRBJ2-6
CASSAARTGANVLTF
TGTGCCAGCAGTGCAGCGAGGACAGGGGCCAACGTCCTGACTTTC
>NA|once|TRBV29-1|TRBJ2-7
CSAEDGTAYEQYF
TGCAGCGCCGAGGACGGGACTGCCTACGAGCAGTACTTC
>TRBD1|many|TRBV9|TRBJ1-4
CASSVETGVNEKLFF
TGTGCCAGCAGCGTGGAGACAGGGGTAAATGAAAAACTGTTTTTT
>NA|NA|TRBV11-1|TRBJ1-2
CASSLDPVERLYGYTF
TGTGCCAGCAGCTTAGACCCTGTGGAGCGGCTCTATGGCTACACCTTC
>NA|NA|TRBV3-1|TRBJ1-2
CASSPGQGHGYGYTF
TGTGCCAGCAGCCCCGGCCAGGGTCATGGCTATGGCTACACCTTC
>NA|NA|TRBV20-1|TRBJ1-1
CSGLPRPYMNTEAFF
TGCAGTGGTCTTCCGAGGCCGTACATGAACACTGAAGCTTTCTTT
>NA|many|TRBV2|TRBJ1-2
CASLPDGGGYTF
TGTGCCAGCTTGCCGGACGGCGGCGGCTACACCTTC
>NA|NA|TRBV10-3|TRBJ1-5
CATSRPRVAGYEQPQHF
TGTGCCACCAGCAGACCCCGGGTAGCGGGATACGAGCAGCCCCAGCATTTT
>TRBD1|NA|TRBV20-1|TRBJ1-6
CSASPRQGVNSPLHF
TGCAGTGCCTCTCCTCGGCAGGGGGTAAATTCACCCCTCCACTTT
>TRBD2|NA|TRBV11-1|TRBJ2-2
CASKVEGLAGVGSGELFF
TGTGCCAGCAAAGTGGAGGGACTAGCGGGAGTGGGGTCCGGGGAGCTGTTTTTT
>TRBD2|few|TRBV10-2|TRBJ2-7
CASSEPNIPTSGGTYEQYF
TGCGCCAGCAGTGAGCCGAATATTCCGACTAGCGGGGGTACCTACGAGCAGTACTTC
>NA|many|TRBV2|TRBJ2-2
CASSVQGGTGELFF
TGTGCCAGCAGTGTACAGGGTGGCACCGGGGAGCTGTTTTTT
>NA|NA|TRBV29-1|TRBJ1-1
CSASSESRYVQTEAFF
TGCAGCGCCAGCAGTGAGTCGAGATATGTGCAAACTGAAGCTTTCTTT
>NA|NA|TRBV25-1|TRBJ1-6
CASTPGQTYNSPLHF
TGTGCCAGCACCCCCGGACAGACCTATAATTCACCCCTCCACTTT
>TRBD1|NA|TRBV12-3/TRBV12-4|TRBJ1-4
CASSYGPGTGSEKLFF
TGTGCCAGCAGTTATGGGCCCGGGACAGGGAGCGAAAAACTGTTTTTT
>NA|NA|TRBV5-4|TRBJ1-5
CASSLGENNQPQHF
TGTGCCAGCAGCTTGGGAGAAAACAATCAGCCCCAGCATTTT
>NA|NA|TRBV6-1|TRBJ2-7
CASSIDRYEQYF
TGTGCCAGCAGTATAGACAGATACGAGCAGTACTTC
>TRBD2|few|TRBV5-1|TRBJ2-5
CASSTPLAGTLETQYF
TGCGCCAGCAGCACGCCCCTAGCGGGTACCCTGGAGACCCAGTACTTC
>TRBD1|few|TRBV7-8|TRBJ1-3
CASSTGQGYGNTIYF
TGTGCCAGCAGCACGGGACAGGGATATGGAAACACCATATATTTT
>NA|NA|TRBV2|TRBJ1-1
CASSWTNMNTEAFF
TGTGCCAGCTCCTGGACCAACATGAACACTGAAGCTTTCTTT
>TRBD2|few|TRBV9|TRBJ2-7
CASSQQGLAGNEQYF
TGTGCCAGCAGCCAACAAGGACTAGCGGGAAACGAGCAGTACTTC
>NA|many|TRBV15|TRBJ1-1
CATLRADMNTEAFF
TGTGCCACCTTGAGGGCAGACATGAACACTGAAGCTTTCTTT
>NA|many|TRBV29-1|TRBJ1-1
CSVMGQWGNTEAFF
TGCAGCGTAATGGGGCAGTGGGGGAACACTGAAGCTTTCTTT
>NA|NA|TRBV7-2|TRBJ2-7
CASSFYRSSYEQYF
TGTGCCAGCAGCTTCTACAGGAGCTCCTACGAGCAGTACTTC
>NA|many|TRBV7-7|TRBJ2-5
CASSLTGVGETQYF
TGTGCTAGCAGCTTGACTGGGGTTGGGGAGACCCAGTACTTC
>TRBD1|NA|TRBV6-5|TRBJ2-7
CASSPGTRGSYEQYF
TGTGCCAGCAGTCCCGGGACCAGGGGGTCTTACGAGCAGTACTTC
>TRBD1|few|TRBV27|TRBJ1-6
CASMRDRGDSPLHF
TGTGCCAGCATGAGAGACAGGGGGGATTCACCCCTCCACTTT
>NA|few|TRBV29-1|TRBJ1-1
CSVEDSGVTEAFF
TGCAGCGTTGAAGACTCAGGGGTTACTGAAGCTTTCTTT